The sequence of this TCR beta chain was determined in a study of tumour-infiltrating T cells in Burkitt lymphoma. This clone was counted only a few times. V dropped 1 base and J dropped 10 bases, with 11 bases sitting between them. The CDR3 loop spans 13 amino acids. CDR1 is SGHDN, CDR2 FVKESK, per germline. Sequenced by immunoSEQ multiplex PCR; TCRdb stores in-frame clones only, minus some. The sample holds about 7,000 clones; about a sixth are singletons and the top ten take roughly 3%. The origin of this receptor is a human donor with diffuse large B-cell lymphoma. Sequenced sample: tumor tissue. The rearrangement links TRBV14 to TRBJ2-1, with D possibly matching TRBD1 (6 bases). DNA of the CDR3: TGTGCCAGCAGCCAAGGGGGCAGGGGAGAGCAGTTCTTC. It specifies CASSQGGRGEQFF.